Below, 18 T cell receptor beta chains from the same sample are listed, as sequenced in a study of blood T cell repertoires in COVID-19. The protocol was immunoSEQ multiplex PCR, while the TCRdb copy is restricted to in-frame clones and leaves out a portion. This table holds about 70,000 clones, roughly 76% found once. The sequencing input was peripheral blood. The source of these receptors is a woman between 70 and 85 years old with acute or convalescent COVID-19.

The chain joins TRBV2 to TRBJ2-2; D is possibly TRBD2 (6 bases). Germline V gene lookup returns CDR1 SNHLY and CDR2 FYNNEI. V lost 5 bases and J 7 bases, leaving 14 bases between the germline ends. The CDR3 spans 14 residues. CDR3 bases: TGTGCCAGCAGTTGGGGGGAGAGTGGCGGGGAGCTGTTTTTT. Its translation is CASSWGESGGELFF.

The CDR3 reads CASNKPGATGRGNQPQHF. The CDR3 DNA is TGTGCCAGTAACAAACCCGGGGCCACAGGACGGGGGAATCAGCCCCAGCATTTT. The chain links TRBV19 to TRBJ1-5; a weak D match, TRBD1 (5 bases). Trimming took off 7 bases at V and 4 bases at J, with 26 bases between the two ends. Germline CDR1 LNHDA, CDR2 SQIVND (reference sequence). CDR3 length: 18 residues.

The chain has TRBV3-1 (or the pseudogene TRBV3-2) and TRBJ2-4, with 10 bases identical to TRBD2. V was pared by 4 bases and J by 0 bases, with 6 bases of the junction left unmatched. This CDR3 is 17 amino acids long. CDR1 and CDR2 from the germline V gene are LGHDT and YNNKEL (reference sequence). CDR3: CASSRTSGVLAKNIQYF. CDR3 sequence (DNA): TGTGCCAGCAGCCGGACTAGCGGAGTCCTAGCCAAAAACATTCAGTACTTC.

This clone was detected once. The gene calls are TRBV7-9 and TRBJ1-2; TRBD1 aligns across 9 bases. In germline, CDR1 is SEHNR, CDR2 FQNEAQ (reference sequence). Germline trimming cut 6 bases from V and 1 base from J; bases unmatched to any gene: 6. The CDR3 length is 15 residues. The CDR3 DNA is TGTGCCAGCAGTTTGGGGGACAGGGATAACTATGGCTACACCTTC. Amino acids: CASSLGDRDNYGYTF.

The V and J genes are TRBV2 and TRBJ2-3; 7 bases fit TRBD2. The V gene's germline CDR1 is SNHLY and CDR2 FYNNEI. Trimming removed 6 bases from V and 7 bases from J; junction bases left unmatched: 10. The CDR3 is 14 residues long. This CDR3 is CASRPMLAANTQYF. The CDR3, as DNA: TGTGCCAGCAGACCGATGCTAGCGGCAAATACGCAGTATTTT.

There are many counts of this clone. The chain couples TRBV7-9 to TRBJ1-6; TRBD1 agrees at 7 bases. This CDR3 contains 15 residues. The V segment lost 7 bases and the J segment 3 bases; nucleotides outside the gene matches: 6. The germline V gene has CDR1 SEHNR and CDR2 FQNEAQ (reference sequence). The CDR3 here is CASTSGGIYNSPLHF. In DNA, the CDR3 is TGTGCCAGCACCTCAGGGGGAATCTATAATTCACCCCTCCACTTT.

The J gene is TRBJ1-6, the V gene TRBV6-6; 7 bases fit TRBD1. The CDR3 has 15 residues. CDR1 is MNHNY and CDR2 is SVGAGI in the germline V gene (reference sequence). V shed 0 bases and J 7 bases; nucleotides not matched to a gene: 3. The CDR3 region has the DNA TGTGCCAGCAGTTACTCGACAGGGAGGAATTCACCCCTCCACTTT. This sequence encodes CASSYSTGRNSPLHF.

This clone was picked up one time. The V gene is TRBV28, the J gene TRBJ2-1; no reliable D call. This CDR3 has 10 amino acids. Germline loops: CDR1 MDHEN, CDR2 SYDVKM. With 3 bases removed from V and 10 bases from J, the gap between germline ends came to 4 bases. CDR3 nucleotide sequence: TGTGCCAGCAGTTTCCTCGAGCAGTTCTTC. It specifies CASSFLEQFF.

In regard to this clone: A much larger clone differs from this one at a single base, so this may be a read error. The chain couples TRBV7-3 to TRBJ2-1; TRBD1 matches 7 bases. V was clipped by 1 base and J by 9 bases; unmatched bases: 15. The CDR3 loop spans 17 amino acids. Germline V gene sequence: CDR1 SGHTA, CDR2 FQGTGA. The CDR3 reads CASSLRGGRQGIGEQFF. Written as DNA, the CDR3 is TGTGCCAGCAGCTTAAGGGGTGGGCGACAGGGTATCGGTGAGCAGTTCTTC.

A few counts support this clone. The V and J genes are TRBV5-1 and TRBJ1-2, with TRBD1 matching 7 bases. CDR1 and CDR2 (germline): SGHRS, YFSETQ. J gave up 3 bases and V 9 bases, and 8 bases lay outside the gene matches. This CDR3 contains 13 residues. The DNA of the CDR3 is TGCGCCACCTCGACAGGGAATGACTATGGCTACACCTTC. It encodes CATSTGNDYGYTF.

V gene TRBV10-1 combines with J gene TRBJ2-3; 14 positions agree with TRBD2. The CDR3 is made up of 16 amino acids. The ends lost 6 bases at V and 4 bases at J; junction bases unmatched: 6. Germline lookup yields CDR1 WNHNN and CDR2 SYGVQD (reference sequence). The CDR3 nucleotides are TGCGCCAGCAGCCTAGGACTAGCGGGAGGCGCAGATACGCAGTATTTT. Amino acids: CASSLGLAGGADTQYF.

The chain combines TRBV7-8 with TRBJ2-3; TRBD2 might be the D (6 bases). CDR1 and CDR2 (germline): SGHVS, FQNEAQ. V dropped 4 bases and J dropped 5 bases, with 16 bases sitting between them. The CDR3 has 15 amino acids. This CDR3 reads CASSSGGARVDTQYF. The CDR3 DNA reads as TGTGCCAGCAGCTCTGGAGGGGCCCGGGTAGATACGCAGTATTTT.

V usage is TRBV2 and J usage is TRBJ1-6; D remains unclear. Trimming took off 6 bases at V and 7 bases at J, with 7 bases between the two ends. The CDR3 extends over 12 amino acids. Germline V CDR1 and CDR2: SNHLY, FYNNEI. For the CDR3, the DNA is TGTGCCAGCAGCCGGGAAAATTCACCCCTCCACTTT. Its translation is CASSRENSPLHF. Looking up the rest from reference TRBV2 and TRBJ1-6 gives the full variable domain: EPEVTQTPSHQVTQMGQEVILRCVPISNHLYFYWYRQILGQKVEFLVSFYNNEISEKSEIFDDQFSVERPDGSNFTLKIRSTKLEDSAMYFCASSRENSPLHFGNGTRLTVT.

The chain employs TRBV5-6 and TRBJ1-6; D remains ambiguous. The CDR3 contains 15 residues. CDR1 SGHDT and CDR2 YYEEEE come from the germline V gene. Between the trimmed V and J ends, which lost 4 bases and 3 bases, there was a span of 11 bases. The CDR3 coding sequence is TGTGCCAGCAGCCCTCAGGCAAACTATAATTCACCCCTCCACTTT. Residues: CASSPQANYNSPLHF.

The chain joins TRBV19 to TRBJ2-3, with 8 bases matching TRBD2. Trimming cost V 3 bases and J 8 bases; bases outside gene matches: 16. The CDR3 sequence is 17 residues long. The germline gives CDR1 LNHDA, CDR2 SQIVND (reference sequence). CDR3 protein: CASSIGNSGTQSGTQYF. As DNA, the CDR3 is TGTGCCAGTAGTATTGGGAATAGCGGGACCCAGTCGGGTACGCAGTATTTT.

The chain uses TRBV27 and TRBJ1-1; 8 bases align to TRBD1. Looked up from germline, CDR1 is MNHEY and CDR2 is SMNVEV (reference sequence). The trim removed 6 bases at V and 1 base at J, leaving 4 bases unmatched. The CDR3 covers 14 residues. The CDR3 DNA reads as TGTGCCAGCAGGGGGGACAGGCCGAACACTGAAGCTTTCTTT. Translated: CASRGDRPNTEAFF.

The rearrangement uses TRBV5-4 and TRBJ2-7; 7 bases map to TRBD2. The CDR3 is made up of 17 amino acids. J was trimmed by 5 bases and V by 3 bases; bases with no gene match: 17. CDR1 is SGHNT and CDR2 is YYREEE in the germline V gene (reference sequence). CDR3 bases: TGTGCCAGCAGCTCGCCACTTACGGGACTACCCGGGCACGAGCAGTACTTC. Protein product: CASSSPLTGLPGHEQYF.

This chain joins TRBV2 and TRBJ1-1; no definite D call. Germline values: CDR1 SNHLY, CDR2 FYNNEI. The CDR3 covers 12 residues. Between the trimmed V and J ends, which lost 6 bases and 5 bases, there was a span of 10 bases. CDR3 protein: CASRVVGTEAFF. The CDR3 DNA sequence: TGTGCCAGCAGGGTAGTTGGTACTGAAGCTTTCTTT.